Below are 30 T cell receptor beta chains sequenced from a single sample in a study of PD-1 blockade in classical Hodgkin lymphoma. TCRdb's table, derived via immunoSEQ multiplex PCR, lists solely in-frame clones and lacks some. The data hold tens of thousands of clones, with about three quarters observed a single time. The patients all showed relapse after autologous stem cell transplantation, while their brentuximab vedotin exposure varied. The sequencing used peripheral blood mononuclear cells (PBMCs), collected at baseline. Receptors were obtained from a human donor with classical Hodgkin lymphoma.

A single count supports this clone. The chain joins TRBV19 to TRBJ1-5; a weak D match, TRBD1 (6 bases). The CDR3 sequence is 15 residues long. Germline-derived CDR1 and CDR2 are LNHDA and SQIVND (reference sequence). V lost 7 bases, J lost 9 bases, and 22 bases lay in between. CDR3 DNA sequence: TGTGCCAGTACTACAAAGAGAACAGGGATCCGGCCCCAGCATTTT. Encoded protein: CASTTKRTGIRPQHF.

The V gene is TRBV5-1, the J gene TRBJ2-1, with 8 bases fitting TRBD2. CDR1 is SGHRS and CDR2 is YFSETQ in the germline V gene. V shed 5 bases, J shed 4 bases, and the junction held 11 bases outside the gene matches. The CDR3 runs 16 residues. The CDR3 protein is CASSRRQAGDYNEQFF. CDR3 nucleotide sequence: TGCGCCAGCAGTCGCCGACAAGCGGGAGATTACAATGAGCAGTTCTTC.

The CDR3 nucleotides are TGTGCCAGCAGCGTAGCAGATACGCAGTATTTT. Its translation: CASSVADTQYF. The chain uses TRBV9 and TRBJ2-3; D gene unclear. The CDR3 has 11 amino acids. Germline values: CDR1 SGDLS, CDR2 YYNGEE. V lost 0 bases and J lost 4, with 0 bases in between.

This clone turned up a few times. This chain uses TRBV28 with TRBJ2-3, with 14 bases aligning to TRBD2. The CDR3 is 16 residues long. Trimming removed 5 bases from V and 6 bases from J; junction bases left unmatched: 7. Per the germline V gene, CDR1 is MDHEN and CDR2 is SYDVKM. CDR3 in DNA: TGTGCCAGCAGTCCACCGACTAGCGGGGGGGCGGATACGCAGTATTTT. It specifies CASSPPTSGGADTQYF.

A few counts support this clone. The chain recombines TRBV19 with TRBJ2-3; TRBD2 matches 10 bases. In germline, CDR1 is LNHDA, CDR2 SQIVND (reference sequence). The V segment lost 9 bases and the J segment 3 bases; nucleotides outside the gene matches: 9. The CDR3 is made up of 15 amino acids. The CDR3 DNA is TGTGCCAGCTCTGAAGCGGGGGGGATGACAGATACGCAGTATTTT. Amino acids: CASSEAGGMTDTQYF.

A single count supports this clone. This chain uses TRBV5-1 with TRBJ1-1; D is possibly TRBD1 (5 bases). CDR1 and CDR2 (germline): SGHRS, YFSETQ. V lost 3 bases to trimming and J lost 0 bases, with 9 bases between them. The CDR3 runs 14 residues. CDR3 sequence: CASSWGPMNTEAFF. CDR3 nucleotide sequence: TGCGCCAGCAGCTGGGGACCGATGAACACTGAAGCTTTCTTT. Combining the CDR3 with reference TRBV5-1 and TRBJ1-1 gives the whole variable domain KAGVTQTPRYLIKTRGQQVTLSCSPISGHRSVSWYQQTPGQGLQFLFEYFSETQRNKGNFPGRFSGRQFSNSRSEMNVSTLELGDSALYLCASSWGPMNTEAFFGQGTRLTVV.

As regards this clone: Different DNA sequences within this sample yield the same CDR3. The chain recombines TRBV29-1 with TRBJ2-7; 7 nucleotides agree with TRBD1. The germline V gene has CDR1 SQVTM and CDR2 ANQGSEA. V gave up 7 bases and J gave up 2 bases; unmatched junction bases: 5. CDR3 length: 12 amino acids. The CDR3 DNA reads as TGCAGCGCTCGGGACAGCCCCTACGAGCAGTACTTC. It codes for CSARDSPYEQYF.

The chain combines TRBV30 with TRBJ1-6; no definite D call. V was trimmed by 3 bases and J by 9 bases, leaving 15 bases between them. Per the germline V gene, CDR1 is GTSNPN and CDR2 is SVGIG (reference sequence). This CDR3 comprises 14 residues. The CDR3 spells CAWRRMTAASPLHF. The CDR3 DNA reads TGTGCCTGGAGAAGGATGACGGCCGCTTCACCCCTCCACTTT.

A few counts support this clone. The genes are TRBV7-8 and TRBJ2-3; TRBD2 might be the D (6 bases). V lost 1 base to trimming and J lost 0 bases, with 14 bases between them. CDR1 and CDR2 from the germline V gene are SGHVS and FQNEAQ. The CDR3 consists of 17 residues. CDR3 coding DNA: TGTGCCAGCAGCTTAGTCCCGCTAGGGACTAGCACAGATACGCAGTATTTT. The encoded protein is CASSLVPLGTSTDTQYF. Filled out from reference TRBV7-8 and TRBJ2-3, the complete variable domain reads GAGVSQSPRYKVAKRGQDVALRCDPISGHVSLFWYQQALGQGPEFLTYFQNEAQLDKSGLPSDRFFAERPEGSVSTLKIQRTQQEDSAVYLCASSLVPLGTSTDTQYFGPGTRLTVL.

J is TRBJ1-2 and V is TRBV6-1; TRBD1 might be the D (6 bases). The CDR3 extends over 15 amino acids. Per germline, CDR1 MNHNS and CDR2 SASEGT. V gave up 3 bases and J gave up 7 bases, with 18 bases separating them. The CDR3 nucleotides are TGTGCCAGCAGTGAGAGACAGGTAGCGGTGAGTGGCTACACCTTC. Protein sequence: CASSERQVAVSGYTF.

The chain combines TRBV18 with TRBJ1-4; no clear D. Germline V CDR1 and CDR2: KGHSH, LQKENI. V dropped 6 bases and J dropped 4 bases, with 12 bases sitting between them. The CDR3 length is 14 residues. The DNA for the CDR3 is TGTGCCAGCTCTCCGCAGAGCCTTAATGAAAAACTGTTTTTT. This encodes CASSPQSLNEKLFF.

The chain has TRBV19 and TRBJ2-3; unclear D gene. Germline-derived CDR1 and CDR2 are LNHDA and SQIVND (reference sequence). Between the trimmed V and J ends, which lost 0 bases and 3 bases, there was a span of 4 bases. The CDR3 loop spans 13 amino acids. CDR3 loop: CASSIDGTDTQYF. The DNA of the CDR3 is TGTGCCAGTAGTATAGATGGGACAGATACGCAGTATTTT.

The J gene is TRBJ2-2, the V gene TRBV2, with 9 bases fitting TRBD1. Germline CDR1 is SNHLY and CDR2 is FYNNEI. This CDR3 region has 15 residues. The trim removed 2 bases at V and 5 bases at J, leaving 3 bases unmatched. CDR3 nucleotides: TGTGCCAGCAGTGAAATGGGACAGGGAACCGGGGAGCTGTTTTTT. It specifies CASSEMGQGTGELFF.

V and J are TRBV28 and TRBJ2-2, with D uncertain. V lost 3 bases and J 5 bases, leaving 16 bases between the germline ends. The CDR3 length is 16 residues. Germline CDR1 is MDHEN and CDR2 is SYDVKM. CDR3 amino acids: CASSFSFDQLTGELFF. The CDR3, as DNA: TGTGCCAGCAGTTTTTCGTTCGACCAGTTGACCGGGGAGCTGTTTTTT.

The chain has TRBV6-5 and TRBJ1-6; D may be TRBD1 (6 bases). Germline loops: CDR1 MNHEY, CDR2 SVGAGI. The germline V and J ends were trimmed by 7 bases and 10 bases, with 20 bases remaining between them. CDR3 size: 15 residues. The CDR3: CASTSTGGQGSPLHF. CDR3 coding DNA: TGTGCCAGCACCTCAACGGGGGGCCAGGGGTCACCCCTCCACTTT.

The chain combines TRBV7-9 with TRBJ1-5; D ambiguous. V was pared by 1 base and J by 2 bases, with 9 bases between. The CDR3 runs 15 residues. From germline, CDR1 is SEHNR and CDR2 FQNEAQ (reference sequence). The CDR3 DNA follows: TGTGCCAGCAGCTTAGAAGGGTTGCGCAATCAGCCCCAGCATTTT. Its translation is CASSLEGLRNQPQHF.

This clone was detected only a few times. The chain combines TRBV10-3 with TRBJ1-2; a weak D match, TRBD1 (6 bases). The germline V gene has CDR1 ENHRY and CDR2 SYGVKD. The CDR3 contains 18 residues. V gave up 5 bases and J gave up 5 bases, with 27 bases separating them. The CDR3 loop reads CAISRVGGQGSFGYGYTF. The CDR3 bases are TGTGCCATCAGTAGAGTAGGAGGGCAGGGGTCATTCGGGTATGGCTACACCTTC.

This clone was detected a few times. The gene calls are TRBV7-2 and TRBJ1-1, with D unresolved. The CDR3 totals 13 residues. Trimming stripped 0 bases from V and 9 bases from J, with 11 bases between. CDR1 is SGHTA and CDR2 is FQGNSA in the germline V gene. In DNA, the CDR3 is TGTGCCAGCAGCTTAGCGACGGGAAGGCAAGCTTTCTTT. Translation gives CASSLATGRQAFF.

The table lists this clone with a few counts. CDR3 residues: CASNPTGGDTGELFF. The CDR3 DNA reads as TGTGCCAGCAACCCTACAGGGGGTGATACCGGGGAGCTGTTTTTT. V gene TRBV9 combines with J gene TRBJ2-2; 8 bases are shared with TRBD1. CDR1 SGDLS and CDR2 YYNGEE come from the germline V gene. There are 15 residues in the CDR3. J gave up 5 bases and V 6 bases, and 9 bases lay outside the gene matches. The full variable domain, in which reference TRBV9 and TRBJ2-2 provide the parts outside the CDR3, is DSGVTQTPKHLITATGQRVTLRCSPRSGDLSVYWYQQSLDQGLQFLIQYYNGEERAKGNILERFSAQQFPDLHSELNLSSLELGDSALYFCASNPTGGDTGELFFGEGSRLTVL.

This clone has more than one count but fewer than ten. The rearrangement uses TRBV10-3 and TRBJ2-3; D ambiguous. CDR1 and CDR2 from the germline V gene are ENHRY and SYGVKD. The V gene lost 5 bases and the J gene lost 5 bases, with 8 bases spanning the gap. This CDR3 is built from 12 residues. CDR3 amino acids: CAISPPGDTQYF. The CDR3 nucleotides are TGTGCCATCAGTCCCCCGGGAGATACGCAGTATTTT.

CDR3 residues: CASSLYPHGAYEQYF. CDR3 DNA: TGTGCCAGCAGTTTGTATCCCCATGGGGCCTACGAGCAGTACTTC. The chain employs TRBV27 and TRBJ2-7, with D unresolved. This CDR3 region has 15 residues. The germline V gene has CDR1 MNHEY and CDR2 SMNVEV (reference sequence). Between the trimmed V and J ends, which lost 3 bases and 2 bases, there was a span of 14 bases.

This clone was seen only a few times. The V gene is TRBV7-3, the J gene TRBJ2-5; TRBD1 matches at 7 bases. Germline V lookup: CDR1 SGHTA, CDR2 FQGTGA. J was trimmed by 4 bases and V by 4 bases; bases with no gene match: 9. The CDR3 runs to 15 residues. The CDR3 spells CASSSRGSDGETQYF. DNA for the CDR3: TGTGCCAGCAGCTCCAGGGGGTCGGATGGAGAGACCCAGTACTTC.

J is TRBJ2-1 and V is TRBV29-1; 16 nucleotides line up with TRBD2. The length of the CDR3 is 18 residues. The germline CDR1 and CDR2 sequences are SQVTM and ANQGSEA. V dropped 5 bases and J dropped 8; count of bases not matched to a gene: 15. The chain's CDR3 is CSVPPGLAGGPLVDEQFF. The CDR3 bases are TGCAGCGTTCCCCCGGGACTAGCGGGAGGGCCTTTGGTGGATGAGCAGTTCTTC.

This clone was recorded only once. V usage is TRBV6-6 and J usage is TRBJ2-7; D tentatively reads TRBD1 or TRBD2 (5 bases each). Germline loops: CDR1 MNHNY, CDR2 SVGAGI (reference sequence). Deletions cut 7 bases from V and 0 bases from J, with 10 bases between. The CDR3 is 13 amino acids. CDR3 in amino acids: CASTPGSSYEQYF. Here the CDR3 DNA reads TGTGCCAGCACCCCAGGGAGCTCCTACGAGCAGTACTTC.

V and J are TRBV6-5 and TRBJ1-2, with unresolved D. This CDR3 has 13 amino acids. V was shortened by 2 bases and J by 8 bases, with 12 bases between the two germline ends. Germline CDR1 is MNHEY and CDR2 is SVGAGI. The CDR3 loop is CASSYDGRWGYTF. In DNA form, the CDR3 reads TGTGCCAGCAGTTACGACGGACGTTGGGGCTACACCTTC.

The chain joins TRBV9 to TRBJ2-2; 7 nucleotides align to TRBD2. This CDR3 is 15 amino acids long. V lost 0 bases to trimming and J lost 6 bases; unmatched junction nucleotides: 5. CDR1 SGDLS and CDR2 YYNGEE come from the germline V gene. The DNA for the CDR3 is TGTGCCAGCAGCGTAGTGTCAGGGAGGGCCGGGGAGCTGTTTTTT. This encodes CASSVVSGRAGELFF.

The genes are TRBV27 and TRBJ2-1; D is perhaps TRBD2 (6 bases). The germline CDR1 and CDR2 sequences are MNHEY and SMNVEV (reference sequence). This CDR3 has 12 residues. V lost 2 bases and J lost 7, with 6 bases in between. CDR3 sequence: CASSLGGNEQFF. CDR3 coding DNA: TGTGCCAGCAGTTTAGGAGGGAATGAGCAGTTCTTC.

The chain couples TRBV29-1 to TRBJ2-1; 7 positions agree with TRBD2. The V gene end was trimmed by 8 bases and the J gene end by 3 bases; junction bases not matched to a gene: 10. Germline loops: CDR1 SQVTM, CDR2 ANQGSEA. The CDR3 runs to 14 residues. In DNA, the CDR3 is TGCAGCCACCTGAGAGAGCGGGACTACAATGAGCAGTTCTTC. It is translated as CSHLRERDYNEQFF.

The chain carries TRBV28 and TRBJ2-2; 7 bases map to TRBD1. This CDR3 comprises 15 residues. Trimming took 6 bases from V and 0 from J; bases not matched to a gene: 4. Germline V gives CDR1 MDHEN, CDR2 SYDVKM. The CDR3 nucleotides are TGTGCCAGCAGAGCAGGGGGACCGAACACCGGGGAGCTGTTTTTT. Protein product: CASRAGGPNTGELFF.

This rearrangement joins TRBV6-5 to TRBJ1-5; unclear D gene. This CDR3 spans 14 amino acids. Trimming removed 6 bases at V and 2 bases at J, with 11 bases between. Germline loops: CDR1 MNHEY, CDR2 SVGAGI. CDR3 coding DNA: TGTGCCAGCAGCCACAGCGGGGGCAATCAGCCCCAGCATTTT. Translated: CASSHSGGNQPQHF.